This entry features one T cell receptor beta chain sequence. This clone's antigen is unknown. No clone much larger than this one lies a single base away; base qualities are absent. This record belongs to a study of blood T cell repertoires in COVID-19 (dated by TCRdb to the early 2020s). About the investigation overall: Samples from collaborators originated in the United States, Italy and Spain and spanned both the acute and convalescent phases of COVID-19. The prospective study material was composed of cDNA or gDNA derived from T cells, B-cell-depleted T cells, or PBMCs. The repertoires were released in a freely available public database meant as a resource for research on the immune response to SARS-CoV-2. The dataset comprised deeply sampled blood TCRbeta repertoires from subjects exposed to, actively infected with, or recovered from COVID-19. A de-identified subject ID, COVID-19 status, age in years and sex were almost always included in the sample metadata. Samples were obtained from the ongoing ImmuneRACE study (first 160 participants) and from some 1,300 subjects provided by 6 global collaborators. Where HLA class I and class II types were available, the types were taken from metadata supplied by the sample provider, not from assay-based typing. What the authors observed across the whole study: How much clinical and demographic metadata was included differed by source and by participant, and the metadata was provided uncurated.

One collaborating source in Seattle enrolled patients while the patients were actively infected and followed the patients over time throughout the course of disease. The collaborating institutions used their own protocols to collect whole blood in K2EDTA tubes. For TCRbeta analysis, collaborators shipped samples as frozen whole blood, isolated PBMCs, or DNA extracted from either of those sample types. Taken from cysteine to phenylalanine, the CDR3 has 14 residues. The read is trimmed to its CDR3 DNA, 42 bases read in frame from base 1. CDR1 MNHNS and CDR2 SASEGT are derived from the germline V gene. V loses 3 bases, J loses 4 bases, and the germline ends lie 12 bases apart. TCRbeta CDR3 regions were amplified from genomic DNA using the immunoSEQ Assay, a bias-controlled multiplex PCR. The authors processed their data as follows. Within the assay, amplification of reference gene primers was used to estimate how many nucleated cells each sample contained. Sequence reads were collapsed and filtered to measure the absolute abundance of every unique TCRbeta CDR3 rearrangement. For each sample, productive Simpson clonality was calculated as the square root of Simpson's diversity index over productive rearrangements. Imported from immuneACCESS, the table was reduced by TCRdb to in-frame sequences with V and J called. These copies leave out some clones; in studies compared against another copy, an unresolved V gene accounts for under half, and the cause of the remainder is not known. Clone size and V and J calls were adopted from that table, with D and trimming inferred from the DNA. The table for this sample lists hundreds of thousands of clones; about 82% of them were counted only once. Less than 6.5% of the sample goes to the ten largest clones.

The sequenced sample consisted of peripheral blood. The receptor was derived from a man aged 45 to 65 with COVID-19, enrolled during active disease. Recombination joined TRBV6-1 with TRBJ1-2, with a tentative D gene TRBD1 over 6 matching bases. The base sequence is TGTGCCAGCAGTGAGGGCGGCAGGGGCTATGGCTACACCTTC. It encodes CASSEGGRGYGYTF.